The text below deals with one T cell receptor beta chain. As yet, its antigen is unknown. Before sequencing took place, the ViraFEST assay used viral peptide pools to expand antigen-specific CD4+ T cells. At the end of 9 to 11 days of culture, CD4+ T cells were isolated. Every participant took two doses of the BNT162b2 or mRNA-1273 vaccine. The table came from immunoSEQ multiplex PCR; TCRdb's copy has only in-frame clones and leaves some out. The sample consists of about 35,000 clones, roughly four fifths of them appearing once. Per the germline V gene, CDR1 is ENHRY and CDR2 is SYGVKD. This CDR3 spans 16 amino acids. V was trimmed by 4 bases and J by 0 bases, leaving 14 bases between them. The record originates from a study of vaccination effects on CD4 cells after COVID-19.

V and J are TRBV10-3 and TRBJ2-3, with D possibly being TRBD1 or TRBD2 (7 bases each). This TCR was sampled from a human donor who received a COVID-19 vaccine. Some clones in this sample may be carry-over from other donors' samples. The specimen was CD4+ T cells from PBMCs cultured with HCoV-NL63 spike peptides, collected after COVID-19 vaccination. CDR3: CAISARGGTSTDTQYF. The DNA of the CDR3 is TGTGCCATCAGTGCCAGGGGGGGGACTAGCACAGATACGCAGTATTTT.